This T cell receptor beta chain was captured in a study of cytomegalovirus exposure and HLA in healthy donors. Some clones are missing from TCRdb's copy, which holds only in-frame ones; the method was immunoSEQ multiplex PCR. This sample has 75,000 to 95,000 clones, with approximately 96% found just once. The CDR3 runs 15 residues. Deletions cut 2 bases from V and 8 bases from J, with 18 bases between. Germline V CDR1 and CDR2: KGHSH, LQKENI. V usage is TRBV18 and J usage is TRBJ1-2; maybe TRBD1 (5 bases). The sequencing sample was made of PBMCs. This receptor was taken from a man aged 18 to 35 in good health and CMV-seronegative. CDR3 protein: CASSPSPGTQKGYTF. CDR3 sequence (DNA): TGTGCCAGCTCACCAAGTCCCGGGACTCAAAAAGGCTACACCTTC.